This entry describes one T cell receptor beta chain. The data were taken from a study of control samples from healthy donors and cancer patients. This CDR3 contains 15 residues. V shed 2 bases and J 0 bases; nucleotides not matched to a gene: 1. Per germline, CDR1 KGHSH and CDR2 LQKENI. Using immunoSEQ multiplex PCR, the repertoire was profiled, and TCRdb retains in-frame clones only, with some absent. The table has 70,000 to 75,000 clones, roughly 91% seen once. The sample was PBMCs. This chain uses TRBV18 with TRBJ1-5; 7 bases agree with TRBD1. This receptor was taken from a man aged 55 to 69 with lung cancer. CDR3 residues: CASSPSGGSNQPQHF. CDR3 DNA: TGTGCCAGCTCACCATCAGGGGGTAGCAATCAGCCCCAGCATTTT.